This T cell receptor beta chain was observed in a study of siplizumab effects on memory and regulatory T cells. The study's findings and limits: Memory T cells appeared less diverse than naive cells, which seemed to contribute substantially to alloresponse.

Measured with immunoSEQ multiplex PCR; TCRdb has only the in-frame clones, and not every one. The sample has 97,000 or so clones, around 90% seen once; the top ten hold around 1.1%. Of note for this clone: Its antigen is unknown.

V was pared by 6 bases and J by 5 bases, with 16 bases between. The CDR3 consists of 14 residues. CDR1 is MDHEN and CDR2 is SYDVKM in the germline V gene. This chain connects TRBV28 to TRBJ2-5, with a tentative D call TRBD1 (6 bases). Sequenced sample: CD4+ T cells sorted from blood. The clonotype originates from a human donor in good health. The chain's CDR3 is CASREDSPGETQYF. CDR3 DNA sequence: TGTGCCAGCAGGGAGGACAGCCCAGGGGAGACCCAGTACTTC.